Presented here are 15 T cell receptor beta chains from one specimen sequenced in a study of shared clonotypes between healthy human individuals. Produced via immunoSEQ multiplex PCR; TCRdb's table is partial and in-frame only. The sample yields approximately 1,000,000 clones, roughly 80% seen once. Sequenced: memory CD4+ T cells from PBMCs. The subset: CD45RA-negative fraction. These receptors were obtained from a man aged 18 to 35 in good health. Some clones in this sample may be carry-over from other donors' samples.

This clone was detected a few times. The rearrangement joins TRBV28 to TRBJ2-7; TRBD2 aligns across 7 bases. The CDR3 has 15 amino acids. The V and J ends lost 4 bases and 2 bases, in that order; junction bases with no gene match: 8. Germline V lookup: CDR1 MDHEN, CDR2 SYDVKM. CDR3 amino acids: CASSYSGGPTYEQYF. CDR3 coding DNA: TGTGCCAGCAGTTACTCGGGAGGCCCAACCTACGAGCAGTACTTC.

This clone was seen only a few times. V is TRBV28 and J is TRBJ1-1, with TRBD1 identical over 11 bases. The ends lost 4 bases at V and 4 bases at J; junction bases unmatched: 2. The CDR3 extends over 14 amino acids. Per germline, CDR1 MDHEN and CDR2 SYDVKM. CDR3 sequence reads: CASSSGTGGTEAFF. The CDR3 nucleotides read TGTGCCAGCAGTTCAGGGACAGGGGGCACTGAAGCTTTCTTT.

This chain links TRBV5-1 with TRBJ2-3; D may be TRBD2 (5 bases). Germline CDR1 reads SGHRS; CDR2 reads YFSETQ. The CDR3 runs to 15 residues. Trimming pared 0 bases from V and 2 bases from J, leaving 10 bases between. The CDR3 DNA reads as TGCGCCAGCAGCTTGGTTCGGGAAAACACAGATACGCAGTATTTT. This gives the protein CASSLVRENTDTQYF.

The count of this clone is one. This chain links TRBV5-1 with TRBJ1-1; D not certain. The CDR3 loop spans 14 amino acids. Germline V gene lookup returns CDR1 SGHRS and CDR2 YFSETQ. Between the trimmed V and J ends, which lost 0 bases and 2 bases, there was a span of 8 bases. The CDR3 here is CASSLARPNTEAFF. The CDR3 DNA sequence: TGCGCCAGCAGCTTGGCGCGGCCCAACACTGAAGCTTTCTTT.

The V and J genes are TRBV4-2 and TRBJ1-5; TRBD1 might be the D (5 bases). This CDR3 is 17 amino acids long. Trimming left V 0 bases short and J 2 bases short, with 14 bases between. Germline values: CDR1 LGHNA, CDR2 YNFKEQ. CDR3 coding DNA: TGTGCCAGCAGCCAAGAGACGGTCCGGGGCGGCAATCAGCCCCAGCATTTT. As protein: CASSQETVRGGNQPQHF.

The chain joins TRBV5-4 to TRBJ2-1; 14 positions match TRBD2. The junction had 4 bases not matched to a gene; V was cut back by 5 bases and J by 6 bases. The CDR3 consists of 15 residues. In germline, CDR1 is SGHNT, CDR2 YYREEE (reference sequence). The chain's CDR3 is CASRGGLAGGNEQFF. The CDR3 nucleotides read TGTGCCAGCAGGGGAGGACTAGCGGGAGGCAATGAGCAGTTCTTC.

The chain links TRBV7-3 to TRBJ2-1; D remains unclear. Trimming pared 3 bases from V and 4 bases from J, leaving 13 bases between. Germline loops: CDR1 SGHTA, CDR2 FQGTGA. The CDR3 spans 15 residues. CDR3 DNA: TGTGCCAGCAGCTTGACTCCCGACCAATACAATGAGCAGTTCTTC. Translated: CASSLTPDQYNEQFF.

The chain carries TRBV4-1 and TRBJ1-2; the D is unclear. Trimming removed 3 bases at V and 5 bases at J, with 16 bases between. The CDR3 has 15 residues. Germline assignment: CDR1 MGHRA and CDR2 YSYEKL. CDR3 DNA sequence: TGCGCCAGCAGCCATCACGGACGGGTTTCTTATGGCTACACCTTC. Translated, it gives CASSHHGRVSYGYTF.

The table lists this clone with a count of one. The chain employs TRBV28 and TRBJ2-3; D remains unclear. Looked up from germline, CDR1 is MDHEN and CDR2 is SYDVKM. V was clipped by 6 bases and J by 2 bases, with 9 bases between them. CDR3 length: 13 amino acids. The CDR3 DNA follows: TGTGCCAGCAGCCTACAAGCCACAGATACGCAGTATTTT. As protein: CASSLQATDTQYF.

V gene TRBV11-3 combines with J gene TRBJ2-7; D possibly corresponds to TRBD2 (5 bases). V lost 4 bases and J lost 6, with 10 bases in between. Germline values: CDR1 SGHNT, CDR2 YENEEA. This CDR3 has 12 residues. The CDR3 region is CASSSVRGEQYF. The CDR3 bases are TGTGCCAGCAGCTCGGTCCGGGGCGAGCAGTACTTC. The variable domain in full, completed from reference TRBV11-3 and TRBJ2-7, reads EAGVVQSPRYKIIEKKQPVAFWCNPISGHNTLYWYLQNLGQGPELLIRYENEEAVDDSQLPKDRFSAERLKGVDSTLKIQPAELGDSAVYLCASSSVRGEQYFGPGTRLTVT.

Note on this clone: Different DNA sequences within this sample yield the same CDR3. The J gene is TRBJ2-2, the V gene TRBV5-1; 7 nucleotides match TRBD2. Unmatched junction bases numbered 2, after V lost 0 bases and J lost 3 bases. From germline, CDR1 is SGHRS and CDR2 YFSETQ. The CDR3 has 15 amino acids. CDR3 residues: CASSLGLADTGELFF. CDR3 in DNA: TGCGCCAGCAGCTTGGGACTAGCTGACACCGGGGAGCTGTTTTTT.

Points on this clone: Other DNA sequences within the sample encode an identical CDR3. The chain employs TRBV5-1 and TRBJ1-1; D possibly corresponds to TRBD1 (5 bases). The CDR3 has 14 amino acids. Germline V lookup: CDR1 SGHRS, CDR2 YFSETQ. Trimming took off 4 bases at V and 0 bases at J, with 10 bases between the two ends. CDR3 sequence: CASSPTVMNTEAFF. The CDR3 DNA reads TGCGCCAGCAGCCCGACAGTCATGAACACTGAAGCTTTCTTT.

A single count supports this clone. The chain recombines TRBV10-3 with TRBJ1-2; tentative D call: TRBD1 (6 bases). With 4 bases removed from V and 0 bases from J, the gap between germline ends came to 9 bases. This CDR3 is built from 14 residues. Germline V lookup: CDR1 ENHRY, CDR2 SYGVKD. CDR3 sequence reads: CAISGQDSNYGYTF. CDR3 nucleotide sequence: TGTGCCATCAGTGGACAGGACTCTAACTATGGCTACACCTTC.

The V call is TRBV30, the J call TRBJ1-3, with 10 bases lining up with TRBD1. CDR1 is GTSNPN, CDR2 SVGIG, per germline (reference sequence). The CDR3 contains 14 residues. The ends lost 5 bases at V and 8 bases at J; junction bases unmatched: 9. In nucleotides, the CDR3 is TGTGCCTGGGCCGGGACAGGGGCAGGTTACACCATATATTTT. Translating gives CAWAGTGAGYTIYF.

V and J are TRBV4-3 and TRBJ1-4, with 8 positions matching TRBD1. CDR3 size: 17 residues. Germline CDR1 is LGHNA and CDR2 is YSLEER. The J segment lost 8 bases and the V segment lost 4 bases, leaving 15 bases of the junction unmatched. The CDR3 reads CASSPSPRGQAVEKLFF. CDR3 in DNA: TGCGCCAGCAGCCCAAGCCCCAGGGGGCAAGCGGTGGAAAAACTGTTTTTT.